The 15 T cell receptor beta chains reported below all come from one sample, sequenced in a study of T cell responses to AZD1222 COVID-19 vaccine (dated by TCRdb to about 2021). In light of the paper, this sample's time point label describes: baseline before first vaccination. The library was generated by the immunoSEQ multiplex PCR assay. Held by TCRdb, this immuneACCESS table contains in-frame sequences only and omits some clones. Under half of the omission traces to an unresolved V gene where checked; the cause of the rest is unknown. The sample profile shows 130,000 or so clones; roughly nine tenths of them were found once. The ten largest account for about 3% of the sample. Source: peripheral blood, taken on day 0 of AZD1222 vaccination. The receptors derive from an adult in good health.

The rearrangement uses TRBV19 and TRBJ2-3; a possible D gene is TRBD2 (6 bases). V shed 1 base and J shed 1 base, with 6 bases lying between them. CDR3 length: 14 residues. CDR1 LNHDA and CDR2 SQIVND come from the germline V gene (reference sequence). The CDR3 DNA follows: TGTGCCAGTAGTATAGGGGGGGGCACAGATACGCAGTATTTT. The encoded protein is CASSIGGGTDTQYF.

The V call is TRBV4-3, the J call TRBJ2-2; D may be TRBD2 (6 bases). Looked up from germline, CDR1 is LGHNA and CDR2 is YSLEER. The CDR3 runs to 15 residues. V dropped 4 bases and J dropped 5 bases, with 14 bases sitting between them. CDR3 nucleotides: TGCGCCAGCAGCCGGGACTGGACTTCGACCGGGGAGCTGTTTTTT. Residues: CASSRDWTSTGELFF.

The chain has TRBV27 and TRBJ2-7, with a possible D match to TRBD2 (7 bases). This CDR3 is built from 14 residues. Germline CDR1 reads MNHEY; CDR2 reads SMNVEV (reference sequence). V was pared by 2 bases and J by 2 bases, with 10 bases between. The CDR3 DNA follows: TGTGCCAGCAGTTTAAGGGGGGGTACCTACGAGCAGTACTTC. Amino acid sequence: CASSLRGGTYEQYF.

This sequence joins TRBV5-5 and TRBJ2-7; a possible D gene is TRBD1 (6 bases). Germline values: CDR1 SGHKS, CDR2 YYEKEE (reference sequence). The ends were cut back, 4 bases at V and 0 bases at J, with 11 bases in the middle. The CDR3 covers 14 residues. CDR3 region: CASSSQGSSYEQYF. The CDR3 DNA is TGTGCCAGCAGCAGTCAGGGGAGCTCCTACGAGCAGTACTTC.

The CDR3 reads CASRLAGTVTYEQYF. As DNA, the CDR3 is TGTGCCAGCAGGCTAGCCGGGACTGTCACCTACGAGCAGTACTTC. The chain carries TRBV6-5 and TRBJ2-7; TRBD2 is a possible D gene (6 bases). The germline V gene has CDR1 MNHEY and CDR2 SVGAGI. The CDR3 length is 15 residues. V shed 6 bases and J shed 2 bases, with 17 bases lying between them.

The chain uses TRBV20-1 and TRBJ1-2, with no clear D. The V end lost 4 bases, the J end lost 2 bases, and 5 bases lay between the germline ends. The CDR3 spans 11 residues. The germline V gene encodes CDR1 DFQATT and CDR2 SNEGSKA (reference sequence). The CDR3 DNA is TGCAGTGCTAACAGAAACTATGGCTACACCTTC. Translating it yields CSANRNYGYTF.

This rearrangement joins TRBV6-2 or TRBV6-3 to TRBJ1-6; D gene ambiguous. V lost 4 bases and J lost 8, with 6 bases in between. The germline CDR1 and CDR2 sequences are MNHEY and SVGEGT. The CDR3 is 12 residues long. The CDR3 reads CASSLPHSPLHF. DNA of the CDR3: TGTGCCAGCAGTTTACCCCATTCACCCCTCCACTTT.

The chain combines TRBV15 with TRBJ2-3, with 9 nucleotides matching TRBD1. The CDR3 covers 17 residues. Germline-derived CDR1 and CDR2 are LNHNV and YYDKDF (reference sequence). V was clipped by 3 bases and J by 1 base; unmatched bases: 8. In DNA form, the CDR3 reads TGTGCCACCAGCAGCGACAGGGGGTATGTTCGCACAGATACGCAGTATTTT. Amino acids: CATSSDRGYVRTDTQYF.

The J gene is TRBJ1-3, the V gene TRBV7-8; D is ambiguous. V was shortened by 5 bases and J by 0 bases, with 14 bases between the two germline ends. From germline, CDR1 is SGHVS and CDR2 FQNEAQ. The CDR3 contains 16 residues. The CDR3 DNA reads TGTGCCAGCAGCCCCCGACGGGGAATCTCTGGAAACACCATATATTTT. Protein: CASSPRRGISGNTIYF.

CDR3 region: CAWTAPGQGNTEAFF. CDR3 DNA sequence: TGTGCCTGGACAGCACCGGGACAGGGTAACACTGAAGCTTTCTTT. The V call is TRBV30, the J call TRBJ1-1; 9 bases agree with TRBD1. The CDR3 covers 15 residues. Unmatched junction bases numbered 8, after V lost 4 bases and J lost 2 bases. Germline V gives CDR1 GTSNPN, CDR2 SVGIG (reference sequence). The variable domain in full, completed from reference TRBV30 and TRBJ1-1, reads SQTIHQWPATLVQPVGSPLSLECTVEGTSNPNLYWYRQAAGRGLQLLFYSVGIGQISSEVPQNLSASRPQDRQFILSSKKLLLSDSGFYLCAWTAPGQGNTEAFFGQGTRLTVV.

The chain combines TRBV9 with TRBJ1-2; TRBD1 agrees at 8 bases. CDR1 SGDLS and CDR2 YYNGEE come from the germline V gene. This CDR3 region has 16 residues. J was trimmed by 6 bases and V by 3 bases; bases with no gene match: 13. The CDR3 region has the DNA TGTGCCAGCAGCGCCTTGGGATCAGGGGGCCTCAATGGCTACACCTTC. Translated, it gives CASSALGSGGLNGYTF.

This chain links TRBV7-2 with TRBJ2-3; no firm D call. The CDR3 runs to 14 residues. CDR1 SGHTA and CDR2 FQGNSA come from the germline V gene. The V gene lost 5 bases and the J gene lost 5 bases, with 14 bases spanning the gap. CDR3 bases: TGTGCCAGCAGCCAAGGGTCAATGGTAGATACGCAGTATTTT. This translates into CASSQGSMVDTQYF.

The V and J genes are TRBV4-3 and TRBJ2-2; perhaps TRBD2 as D (5 bases). The ends were cut back, 0 bases at V and 6 bases at J, with 11 bases in the middle. The CDR3 is made up of 15 amino acids. Germline V gives CDR1 LGHNA, CDR2 YSLEER. The CDR3 region is CASSQDGRLSGELFF. The DNA for the CDR3 is TGCGCCAGCAGCCAAGATGGGAGACTCTCCGGGGAGCTGTTTTTT.

The V and J genes are TRBV19 and TRBJ1-1, with 7 positions matching TRBD1. The CDR3 has 13 residues. The V gene's germline CDR1 is LNHDA and CDR2 SQIVND (reference sequence). The junction had 5 bases not matched to a gene; V was cut back by 7 bases and J by 3 bases. The CDR3 DNA sequence: TGTGCCAGTAATGGGCAGGGGGACACTGAAGCTTTCTTT. This translates into CASNGQGDTEAFF. Together with reference TRBV19 and TRBJ1-1, the CDR3 gives the full variable domain: DGGITQSPKYLFRKEGQNVTLSCEQNLNHDAMYWYRQDPGQGLRLIYYSQIVNDFQKGDIAEGYSVSREKKESFPLTVTSAQKNPTAFYLCASNGQGDTEAFFGQGTRLTVV.

The CDR3 coding sequence is TGTGCCAGCAGCTTAGCGGGGCCCTCACAAGGCTACACCTTC. Its protein product is CASSLAGPSQGYTF. The chain employs TRBV7-2 and TRBJ1-2; possibly TRBD1 for D (5 bases). The CDR3 runs 14 residues. CDR1 and CDR2 (germline): SGHTA, FQGNSA. V was pared by 0 bases and J by 8 bases, with 13 bases between.